The rows below give T cell receptor beta chains drawn from one sample of a study of T cells in Graves' hyperthyroidism and ophthalmopathy. TCRdb analysed the multiplex PCR reads with MiXCR anew, one entry per CDR3 protein. The data show 300,000 to 400,000 distinct CDR3 sequences, approximately 13% seen once. Sequencing used blood. These receptors were obtained from a woman aged 25 to 39 with Graves' hyperthyroidism. The CDR3 runs from the conserved cysteine through the conserved F or W. Each record gives: J gene, V gene, D gene, clone size, CDR3 protein, CDR3 DNA. The D gene is left open where the match is weak. The listing skips clone size in some rows; elsewhere it reads once, few, many or a size class.

>TRBJ2-5|TRBV7-2|.|many
CASSVDVLRTETQYF
TGTGCCAGCAGCGTCGACGTCTTAAGGACCGAGACCCAGTACTTC
>TRBJ2-7|TRBV12-3/TRBV12-4|.|many
CASSTPVGEQYF
TGTGCCAGCAGCACCCCCGTTGGCGAGCAGTACTTC
>TRBJ1-6|TRBV30|TRBD1|.
CAWRGTGESPLHF
TGTGCCTGGCGCGGGACAGGGGAATCACCCCTCCACTTT
>TRBJ2-7|TRBV15|.|.
CATSDVSYEQYF
TGTGCCACCAGTGACGTTTCCTACGAGCAGTACTTC
>TRBJ2-1|TRBV19|TRBD1|.
CASSIGTGAFNEQFF
TGTGCCAGTAGTATCGGGACAGGGGCTTTCAATGAGCAGTTCTTC
>TRBJ2-3|TRBV19|.|few
CASNEGGDTQYF
TGTGCCAGTAATGAGGGGGGAGATACGCAGTATTTT
>TRBJ2-7|TRBV30|.|many
CAWSVQEGYEQYF
TGTGCCTGGAGTGTACAGGAGGGCTACGAGCAGTACTTC
>TRBJ2-7|TRBV20-1|TRBD2|.
CSAGGTSGYYEQYF
TGCAGTGCTGGAGGGACTAGCGGGTACTACGAGCAGTACTTC
>TRBJ2-1|TRBV20-1|.|.
CSARRPGANEQFF
TGCAGTGCTAGAAGGCCTGGGGCCAATGAGCAGTTCTTC
>TRBJ2-2|TRBV20-1|.|many
CSARSEVPFTGELFF
TGCAGTGCTAGGTCGGAAGTTCCGTTCACCGGGGAGCTGTTTTTT
>TRBJ1-5|TRBV2|.|many
CASAERWDQPQHF
TGTGCCAGCGCAGAGAGGTGGGATCAGCCCCAGCATTTT
>TRBJ2-3|TRBV28|TRBD2|many
CASIKAGVVRADTQYF
TGTGCCAGCATAAAAGCGGGAGTGGTGCGAGCAGATACGCAGTATTTT
>TRBJ2-5|TRBV5-1|.|few
CASRTAMGYQETQYF
TGCGCCAGCCGGACAGCTATGGGATACCAAGAGACCCAGTACTTC
>TRBJ1-1|TRBV6-1|.|few
CASSPLGRTEAFF
TGTGCCAGCAGTCCCCTGGGCCGGACTGAAGCTTTCTTT
>TRBJ2-1|TRBV10-2|.|.
CTSTDGFSSNEQFF
TGCACCAGCACAGATGGCTTCTCCTCCAATGAGCAGTTCTTC
>TRBJ2-7|TRBV3-1|.|.
CASSQVGEDEQYF
TGTGCCAGCAGCCAAGTAGGGGAAGACGAGCAGTACTTC
>TRBJ1-2|TRBV9|TRBD1|.
CASSADRGDYGYTF
TGTGCCAGCAGCGCGGACAGGGGAGACTATGGCTACACCTTC
>TRBJ1-1|TRBV30|.|many
CAWSVKGASTEAFF
TGTGCCTGGAGTGTTAAAGGGGCGAGCACTGAAGCTTTCTTT
>TRBJ1-1|TRBV12-3/TRBV12-4|.|many
CASSPQQVWGTFF
TGTGCCAGCAGTCCGCAACAGGTTTGGGGCACTTTCTTT
>TRBJ2-7|TRBV28|.|.
CASSNPGDITYEQYF
TGTGCCAGCAGTAATCCCGGGGACATAACCTACGAGCAGTACTTC
>TRBJ2-1|TRBV19|.|few
CASSIGVRDRQFF
TGTGCCAGTAGTATAGGGGTAAGGGATCGGCAGTTCTTC
>TRBJ1-1|TRBV29-1|.|many
CSVQDMNTEAFF
TGCAGCGTCCAGGACATGAACACTGAAGCTTTCTTT
>TRBJ2-7|TRBV25-1|TRBD2|.
CASSEGGSGRYEQYF
TGTGCCAGCAGTGAGGGGGGTAGCGGGAGATACGAGCAGTACTTC
>TRBJ2-7|TRBV29-1|.|.
CSVAQRNSYEQYF
TGCAGCGTTGCTCAGCGCAACTCCTACGAGCAGTACTTC
>TRBJ2-1|TRBV6-5|.|few
CASSYLRQEGEQFF
TGTGCCAGCAGTTACCTTCGACAGGAGGGTGAGCAGTTCTTC
>TRBJ1-1|TRBV2|TRBD1|many
CASTRQLGQQAFF
TGTGCCAGCACCCGGCAACTGGGACAGCAAGCTTTCTTT
>TRBJ2-1|TRBV5-1|.|.
CASSLRGGDYNEQFF
TGCGCCAGCAGCTTGAGGGGTGGGGATTACAATGAGCAGTTCTTC
>TRBJ2-7|TRBV20-1|.|once
CSARRGYEQYF
TGCAGTGCTAGAAGGGGCTACGAGCAGTACTTC
>TRBJ1-2|TRBV7-9|TRBD1|.
CASSLNPGQGSLYTF
TGTGCCAGCAGCCTTAACCCGGGACAGGGAAGTCTCTACACCTTC
>TRBJ2-5|TRBV7-9|.|many
CASSFQGMETQYF
TGTGCCAGCAGCTTCCAGGGGATGGAGACCCAGTACTTC
>TRBJ2-7|TRBV27|TRBD1|many
CASTPGQVGEQYF
TGTGCCAGCACTCCGGGACAGGTCGGCGAGCAGTACTTC
>TRBJ2-3|TRBV7-9|.|.
CASSLSLAGGTDTQYF
TGTGCCAGCAGCTTATCGTTGGCCGGAGGGACAGATACGCAGTATTTT
>TRBJ2-5|TRBV20-1|TRBD2|many
CSARLGSGGETQYF
TGCAGTGCTAGACTTGGGTCGGGGGGGGAGACCCAGTACTTC
>TRBJ2-5|TRBV4-1|TRBD2|.
CASSHSTSEWETQYF
TGCGCCAGCAGCCATTCGACTAGCGAATGGGAGACCCAGTACTTC
>TRBJ2-1|TRBV6-2/TRBV6-3|TRBD2|many
CASSYPRLAGLNEQFF
TGTGCCAGCAGTTACCCCCGACTAGCGGGCCTCAATGAGCAGTTCTTC
>TRBJ2-1|TRBV6-1|.|many
CAVSSRYGEQFF
TGTGCCGTCAGTTCTCGGTACGGTGAGCAGTTCTTC
>TRBJ2-3|TRBV5-8|TRBD2|many
CASSLPLAGGNTQYF
TGTGCCAGCAGCTTGCCGCTAGCGGGAGGTAATACGCAGTATTTT
>TRBJ2-1|TRBV5-1|TRBD2|few
CASSLAGGGYEQFF
TGCGCCAGCAGCTTGGCCGGGGGGGGTTATGAGCAGTTCTTC
>TRBJ2-7|TRBV6-1|TRBD2|many
CASHPAGTSVFEQYF
TGTGCCAGCCACCCAGCCGGGACTAGCGTCTTCGAGCAGTACTTC
>TRBJ2-5|TRBV28|.|.
CASRTGPETQYF
TGTGCCAGCAGAACAGGTCCCGAGACCCAGTACTTC
>TRBJ2-2|TRBV5-6|.|few
CASSRPRTAPGELFF
TGTGCCAGCAGCCGCCCCAGGACTGCCCCGGGGGAGCTGTTTTTT
>TRBJ2-5|TRBV5-6|.|few
CASSLRDDTETQYF
TGTGCCAGCAGCTTGAGGGACGATACGGAGACCCAGTACTTC
>TRBJ2-1|TRBV20-1|.|.
CSASLGARGNEQFF
TGCAGTGCTAGTTTAGGGGCACGTGGGAATGAGCAGTTCTTC
>TRBJ2-2|TRBV7-2|TRBD2|many
CASSPRLAGGLHGELFF
TGTGCCAGCAGCCCTAGACTAGCGGGAGGGCTTCACGGGGAGCTGTTTTTT
>TRBJ2-3|TRBV10-2|.|once
CASSVNTDTQYF
TGCGCCAGCAGTGTTAACACAGATACGCAGTATTTT
>TRBJ2-3|TRBV20-1|TRBD2|many
CSAGGGGFPGDTQYF
TGCAGTGCCGGAGGCGGGGGATTCCCGGGAGATACGCAGTATTTT
>TRBJ1-1|TRBV12-3/TRBV12-4|TRBD1|many
CASRKGTVNTEAFF
TGTGCCAGCAGAAAGGGGACAGTGAACACTGAAGCTTTCTTT
>TRBJ1-5|TRBV27|.|few
CASSRGLGTNQPQHF
TGTGCCAGCAGTCGGGGGTTAGGGACGAATCAGCCCCAGCATTTT
>TRBJ2-1|TRBV2|.|many
CASTPPRGLPEQFF
TGTGCCAGCACCCCCCCGCGAGGTCTCCCGGAGCAGTTCTTC
>TRBJ1-5|TRBV19|.|.
CASSIEVGGGQPQHF
TGTGCCAGTAGTATAGAAGTAGGAGGAGGACAGCCCCAGCATTTT
>TRBJ1-1|TRBV11-2|.|many
CASSFGLDTEAFF
TGTGCCAGCAGTTTCGGGTTAGACACTGAAGCTTTCTTT
>TRBJ1-5|TRBV28|.|.
CASSPSVVNQPQHF
TGTGCCAGCAGTCCCTCCGTCGTGAATCAGCCCCAGCATTTT
>TRBJ2-1|TRBV6-5|TRBD2|many
CASSYSIGRAGEQFF
TGTGCCAGCAGTTACTCGATCGGGAGGGCCGGTGAGCAGTTCTTC
>TRBJ1-5|TRBV12-3/TRBV12-4|.|many
CASSSNSGTDLGSNQPQHF
TGTGCCAGCAGTTCAAACTCTGGGACGGACCTTGGTAGCAATCAGCCCCAGCATTTT